The clone carrying this TCR beta chain was counted at least ten times. Its specificity is not known. This sample stems from a study of T cells in Graves' hyperthyroidism and ophthalmopathy. Findings and caveats of the study: Within blood appeared most thyroid clonotypes that had expanded above 0.001.

V was clipped by 3 bases and J by 10 bases, with 16 bases between them. CDR1 and CDR2 from the germline V gene are SNHLY and FYNNEI. The CDR3 extends over 14 amino acids. The study included ophthalmopathy patients with Clinical Activity Score at least 3, NOSPECS grade at least 4 and duration under 3 months. Reasons for excluding patients were uncontrolled infection, other autoimmune disease, pregnancy or lactation. Orbital computed tomography and thyroid ultrasound, together with serum TRAb and thyroxine and clinical symptoms, were used for diagnoses. Researchers amplified the TCR beta CDR3 regions from RNA transcripts. The TCR CDR3 first-round RT-PCR relied on the HTBI primer set. TCRdb independently ran MiXCR on the multiplex PCR reads; one entry per CDR3 protein. This table has 500,000 to 550,000 distinct CDR3 sequences, less than 20% appearing once.

Sequences were obtained from blood. The chain employs TRBV2 and TRBJ2-1, with D perhaps TRBD1 (6 bases). This sequence was found in a man aged 40-49 years with Graves' ophthalmopathy. The CDR3 DNA follows: TGTGCCAGCAGTGAGACAGGCCCGTGGGAGGAGCAGTTCTTC. Protein sequence: CASSETGPWEEQFF.